This T cell receptor (beta chain) was captured by sequencing in a study of blood T cell repertoires in COVID-19. The method was immunoSEQ multiplex PCR; TCRdb's version includes in-frame clones alone and lacks a portion of them. The sample consists of tens of thousands of clones, roughly 86% of them appearing once. The CDR3 totals 12 residues. The germline V and J ends were trimmed by 5 bases and 6 bases, with 11 bases remaining between them. CDR1 and CDR2 from the germline V gene are SQVTM and ANQGSEA. Sequences were obtained from peripheral blood. The chain carries TRBV29-1 and TRBJ1-5, with D hard to call. The origin of this receptor is a man aged 45-60 years with active or convalescent COVID-19. CDR3 amino acids: CSVLPGAQPQHF. CDR3 bases: TGCAGCGTTCTACCTGGAGCTCAGCCCCAGCATTTT.